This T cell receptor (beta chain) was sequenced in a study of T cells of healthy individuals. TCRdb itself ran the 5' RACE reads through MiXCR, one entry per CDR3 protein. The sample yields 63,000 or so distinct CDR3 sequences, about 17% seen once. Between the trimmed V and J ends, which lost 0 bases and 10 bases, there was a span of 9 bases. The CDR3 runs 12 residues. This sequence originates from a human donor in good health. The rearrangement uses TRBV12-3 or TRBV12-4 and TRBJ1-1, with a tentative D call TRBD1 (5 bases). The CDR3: CASSLAARGAFF. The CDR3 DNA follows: TGTGCCAGCAGTTTAGCAGCAAGGGGAGCTTTCTTT.